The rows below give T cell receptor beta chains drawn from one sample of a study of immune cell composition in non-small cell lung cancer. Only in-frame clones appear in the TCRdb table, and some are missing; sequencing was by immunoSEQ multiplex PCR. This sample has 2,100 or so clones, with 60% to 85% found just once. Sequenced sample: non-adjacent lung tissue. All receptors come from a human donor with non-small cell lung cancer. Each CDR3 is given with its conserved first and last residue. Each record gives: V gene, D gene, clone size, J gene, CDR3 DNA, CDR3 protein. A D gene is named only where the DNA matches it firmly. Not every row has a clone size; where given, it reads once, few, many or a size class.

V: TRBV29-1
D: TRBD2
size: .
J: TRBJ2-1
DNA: TGCAGCGTTGAGGGGTCTAGCGGGAGGGCCGTCGACAATGAGCAGTTCTTC
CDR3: CSVEGSSGRAVDNEQFF

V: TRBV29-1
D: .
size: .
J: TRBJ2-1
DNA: TGCAGCGTTGCGGAGAGCAATGAGCAGTTCTTC
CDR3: CSVAESNEQFF

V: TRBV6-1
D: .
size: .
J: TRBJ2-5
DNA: TGTGCCAGCAGTGGGGCCGGCGGGAAAGCCTGGGGACAAGAGACCCAGTACTTC
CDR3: CASSGAGGKAWGQETQYF

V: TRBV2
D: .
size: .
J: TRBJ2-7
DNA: TGTGCCAGCAGTTCAAACCGGGACTCCTACGAGCAGTACTTC
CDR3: CASSSNRDSYEQYF

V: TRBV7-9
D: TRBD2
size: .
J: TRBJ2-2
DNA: TGTGCCAGCAGCTTATCGAGGACTAGTAGTACCGGGGAGCTGTTTTTT
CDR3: CASSLSRTSSTGELFF

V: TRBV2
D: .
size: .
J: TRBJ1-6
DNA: TGTGCCAGCAGTGATTTGACAGGTGTAGGATCACCCCTCCACTTT
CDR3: CASSDLTGVGSPLHF

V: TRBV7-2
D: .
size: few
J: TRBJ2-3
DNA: TGTGCCAGCAGTTTCACCACTGGGGCCACAGATACGCAGTATTTT
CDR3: CASSFTTGATDTQYF

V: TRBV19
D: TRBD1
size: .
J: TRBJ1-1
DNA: TGTGCCGCAAGGGACAGCCTGAACACTGAAGCTTTCTTT
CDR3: CAARDSLNTEAFF

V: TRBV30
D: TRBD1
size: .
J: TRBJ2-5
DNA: TGTGCCTGGAGGGATAGTCTAGGACAGGGATGGAAAGAGACCCAGTACTTC
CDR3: CAWRDSLGQGWKETQYF

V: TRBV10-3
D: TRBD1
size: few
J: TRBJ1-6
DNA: TGTGCCATCAGTGAAAGGACAGGGAATTCACCCCTCCACTTT
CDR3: CAISERTGNSPLHF

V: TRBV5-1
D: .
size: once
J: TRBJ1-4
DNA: TGCGCCAGCAGCTTGGGGTCCTCCGGAGATGAAAAACTGTTTTTT
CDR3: CASSLGSSGDEKLFF

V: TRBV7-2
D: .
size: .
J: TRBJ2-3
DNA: TGTGCCAGCAGCCTCCAGGACTCAAAGGCAGATACGCAGTATTTT
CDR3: CASSLQDSKADTQYF

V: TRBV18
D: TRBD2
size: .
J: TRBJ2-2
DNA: TGTGCCAGCTCACCGACGGGAGGGCCCCGAACCGGGGAGCTGTTTTTT
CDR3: CASSPTGGPRTGELFF

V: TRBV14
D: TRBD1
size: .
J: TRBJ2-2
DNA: TGTGCCAGCAGCCATTTTTTAGGACAGGGGACGACCGGGGAGCTGTTTTTT
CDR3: CASSHFLGQGTTGELFF

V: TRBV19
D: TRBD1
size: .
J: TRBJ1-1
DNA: TGTGCCAGTAGTATCCCCGCGACAGGGGGCGGCACTGAAGCTTTCTTT
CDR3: CASSIPATGGGTEAFF

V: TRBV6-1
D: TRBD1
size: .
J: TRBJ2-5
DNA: TGTGCCACGTCAGGGGGCATGGAGACCCAGTACTTC
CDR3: CATSGGMETQYF

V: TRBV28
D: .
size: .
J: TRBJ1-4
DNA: TGTGCCCCGACAGTCCTGGATGAAAAACTGTTTTTT
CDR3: CAPTVLDEKLFF

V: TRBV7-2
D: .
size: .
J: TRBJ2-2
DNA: TGTGCCAGCAGCTTAGACTCCGCGGAGCTGTTTTTT
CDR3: CASSLDSAELFF

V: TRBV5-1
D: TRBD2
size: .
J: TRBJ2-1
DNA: TGCGCCAGCAGCTTGGGGGTGGGAGGGTCCAATGAGCAGTTCTTC
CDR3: CASSLGVGGSNEQFF

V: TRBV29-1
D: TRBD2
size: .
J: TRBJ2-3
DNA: TGCAGCGCTTTGGGACTAGCGGGCCTAGATACGCAGTATTTT
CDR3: CSALGLAGLDTQYF

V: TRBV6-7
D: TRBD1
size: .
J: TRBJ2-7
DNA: TGTGCCAGCAGGTCCGACAGGGGCGAGCAGTACTTC
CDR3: CASRSDRGEQYF

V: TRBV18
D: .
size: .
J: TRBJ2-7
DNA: TGTGCCAGCTCCCCACCAAGCCTGGCCTACGAGCAGTACTTC
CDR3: CASSPPSLAYEQYF

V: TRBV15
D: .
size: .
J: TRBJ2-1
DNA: TGTGCCACCAGCAGAGCAGGTGGGCGGGACTACAATGAGCAGTTCTTC
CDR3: CATSRAGGRDYNEQFF

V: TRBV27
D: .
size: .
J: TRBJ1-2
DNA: TGTGCCAGCAGTTTCCGACAGGACTATGGCTACACCTTC
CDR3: CASSFRQDYGYTF

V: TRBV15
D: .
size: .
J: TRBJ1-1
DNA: TGTGCCACCAGCAGAGACCTGACGGGGGGCACTGAAGCTTTCTTT
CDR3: CATSRDLTGGTEAFF

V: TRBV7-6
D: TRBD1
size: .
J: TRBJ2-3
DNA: TGTGCCAGCAGCCGAGGACAGGGTGGAGATACGCAGTATTTT
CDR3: CASSRGQGGDTQYF

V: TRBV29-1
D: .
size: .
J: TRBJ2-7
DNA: TGCAGCGTTGAAGATGTAGGGAGGGAGCAGTACTTC
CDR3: CSVEDVGREQYF

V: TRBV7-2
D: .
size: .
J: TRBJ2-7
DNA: TGTGCCAGCAGCTTAGGGCTGGCTTACGAGCAGTACTTC
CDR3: CASSLGLAYEQYF

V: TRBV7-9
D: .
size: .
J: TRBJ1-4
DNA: TGTGCCAGCAGCTCCGGGGAAAGGAAACTGTTTTTT
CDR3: CASSSGERKLFF